The sequence of this T cell receptor (beta chain) was determined in a study of shared clonotypes between healthy human individuals. As for the study in general: Plates per donor: three CD4 naive, three CD4 memory, two CD8 naive, one CD8 memory. General observations from the study: Clonotypes shared by all four sorted-subset donors had higher generation probabilities than non-shared clonotypes. An effect of sequencing depth on clonotype sharing among donors was expected.

Concerning this clone itself: Its antigen is currently unknown.

The protocol was immunoSEQ multiplex PCR, while the TCRdb copy is restricted to in-frame clones and leaves out a portion. Of around 1.4 million clones detected, around 98.5% appear once; the ten largest clones hold about 0.35%. Deletions cut 6 bases from V and 0 bases from J, with 15 bases between. The CDR3 length is 15 residues. CDR1 and CDR2 from the germline V gene are ENHRY and SYGVKD. Source material: naive CD4+ T cells sorted from blood. Subset indicated: CD45RA+ positively selected. The chain employs TRBV10-3 and TRBJ2-7; either TRBD1 or TRBD2 may supply D (5 bases each). The TCR was taken from a man aged 30 to 39 in good health. As DNA, the CDR3 is TGTGCCATCAGGGGGGTGAGGGTCCTCTCCTACGAGCAGTACTTC. Translating it yields CAIRGVRVLSYEQYF.